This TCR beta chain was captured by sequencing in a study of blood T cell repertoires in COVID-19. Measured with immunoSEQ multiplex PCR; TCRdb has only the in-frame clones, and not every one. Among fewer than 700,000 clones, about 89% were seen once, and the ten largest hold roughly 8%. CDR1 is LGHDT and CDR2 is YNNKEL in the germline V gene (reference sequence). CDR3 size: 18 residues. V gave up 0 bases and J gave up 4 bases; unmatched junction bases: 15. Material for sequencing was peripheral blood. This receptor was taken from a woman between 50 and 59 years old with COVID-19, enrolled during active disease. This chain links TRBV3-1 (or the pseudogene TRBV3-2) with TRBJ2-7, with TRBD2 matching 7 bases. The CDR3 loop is CASSQDWGEGRESYEQYF. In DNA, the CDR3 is TGTGCCAGCAGCCAAGATTGGGGGGAGGGACGGGAGAGTTACGAGCAGTACTTC.